These 13 T cell receptor beta chains were sequenced from one sample in a study of tumor-infiltrating lymphocytes in primary liver carcinoma. Total RNA amounting to about 520 ng was the source from which TCR beta cDNA was made with a constant-region primer. ARM-PCR, slightly modified, supplied the TCR beta libraries through three nested multiplex PCR rounds. Primers for the first two PCR rounds were TRBV1-TRBV30 forward primers and a C-beta reverse primer (roughly 10 cycles per round). TCRdb called the multiplex PCR reads again in MiXCR, with one record for every CDR3 protein. The sample carries almost 200,000 distinct CDR3 sequences, about two thirds recorded once. The source of the blood RNA was unsorted whole blood, and germline DNA was extracted as well. Source material: peripheral blood. The origin of the receptors is a woman in her sixties or seventies with primary liver carcinoma and hepatitis B virus infection.

The chain uses TRBV6-1 and TRBJ2-2; D possibly matches TRBD1 or TRBD2 (5 bases each). Trimming removed 6 bases at V and 5 bases at J, with 19 bases between. Germline CDR1 MNHNS, CDR2 SASEGT. The CDR3 spans 16 residues. The CDR3 nucleotides are TGTGCCAGCAGCATATTGACAGAGGAGGAAACCGGGGAGCTGTTTTTT. Its protein product is CASSILTEEETGELFF.

This clonotype has more than one count but fewer than ten. A much larger clone lies a single base off, so this may be a read error. The rearrangement joins TRBV6-5 to TRBJ2-3, with a tentative D call TRBD2 (5 bases). Germline assignment: CDR1 MNHEY and CDR2 SVGAGI. Between the trimmed V and J ends, which lost 4 bases and 2 bases, there was a span of 16 bases. There are 16 residues in the CDR3. This CDR3 reads CASSSRGRSHTDTQYF. CDR3 nucleotides: TGTGCCAGCAGTTCCCGAGGGCGGTCACACACAGATACGCAGTATTTT.

This chain connects TRBV11-2 to TRBJ2-1; no firm D call. Germline CDR1 SGHAT, CDR2 FQNNGV. CDR3 length: 14 amino acids. The V gene lost 4 bases and the J gene lost 6 bases, with 13 bases spanning the gap. The CDR3 DNA follows: TGTGCCAGCAGCTCTCTTGCTTCCCGCAATGAGCAGTTCTTC. Its protein is CASSSLASRNEQFF.

J is TRBJ1-5 and V is TRBV2; D is unresolved. Germline V gene lookup returns CDR1 SNHLY and CDR2 FYNNEI. The V gene lost 4 bases and the J gene lost 0 bases, with 7 bases spanning the gap. This CDR3 region has 14 residues. The CDR3 region has the DNA TGTGCCAGCAGTGCGGCGACTAGCAATCAGCCCCAGCATTTT. As protein: CASSAATSNQPQHF.

CDR3 DNA: TGTGCCAGCAGCGTACGACAGGGGGGGGGTACGCAGTATTTT. It yields the protein CASSVRQGGGTQYF. The rearrangement links TRBV11-2 to TRBJ2-3, with TRBD1 identical over 9 bases. Losses at the gene ends were 5 bases for V and 8 bases for J; bases not matched to a gene: 8. CDR3 length: 14 residues. CDR1 SGHAT and CDR2 FQNNGV come from the germline V gene.

On this clonotype: This may be a read error: a much more frequent sequence differs by one nucleotide. The chain joins TRBV11-2 to TRBJ2-3; 8 bases are shared with TRBD1. The V gene's germline CDR1 is SGHAT and CDR2 FQNNGV. The J segment lost 5 bases and the V segment lost 7 bases, leaving 11 bases of the junction unmatched. The CDR3 runs to 15 residues. The CDR3 sequence is CASNLGTGGVDTQYF. In nucleotides, the CDR3 is TGTGCCAGCAACCTAGGGACAGGCGGTGTAGATACGCAGTATTTT.

In DNA, the CDR3 is TGTGCCAGCAGCTTAGCGACGGGGGCGGAGGGCACTGAAGCTTTCTTT. As protein: CASSLATGAEGTEAFF. This chain links TRBV11-2 with TRBJ1-1, with TRBD1 as a possible D gene (6 bases). Between the trimmed V and J ends, which lost 1 base and 4 bases, there was a span of 16 bases. This CDR3 has 16 amino acids. Germline V lookup: CDR1 SGHAT, CDR2 FQNNGV.

This clonotype was counted many times. The CDR3, as DNA: TGTGCCAGCAGCCAAGAAGCAATAAATCAGCCCCAGCATTTT. This codes for CASSQEAINQPQHF. This chain joins TRBV4-2 and TRBJ1-5; D is unclear. The CDR3 consists of 14 residues. The V end lost 0 bases, the J end lost 4 bases, and 7 bases lay between the germline ends. Germline-derived CDR1 and CDR2 are LGHNA and YNFKEQ.

Points on this clonotype: Compared with germline, one end of the junction differs, possibly owing to a read error. The V call is TRBV11-2, the J call TRBJ2-3; 7 bases fit TRBD2. This CDR3 is built from 15 residues. Per germline, CDR1 SGHAT and CDR2 FQNNGV. The CDR3 here is CGSSLGSGIADTQYF. In DNA form, the CDR3 reads TGTGGCAGCAGCTTAGGCAGCGGGATAGCAGATACGCAGTATTTC. The variable domain in full, with the rest retrieved from reference TRBV11-2 and TRBJ2-3, is EAGVAQSPRYKIIEKRQSVAFWCNPISGHATLYWYQQILGQGPKLLIQFQNNGVVDDSQLPKDRFSAERLKGVDSTLKIQPAKLEDSAVYLCGSSLGSGIADTQYFGPGTRLTVL.

Only one count was recorded for this clonotype. This CDR3 fails to terminate in the conserved phenylalanine or tryptophan, so it likely reflects a read error. The chain recombines TRBV5-1 with TRBJ2-5; perhaps TRBD2 as D (6 bases). CDR1 and CDR2 from the germline V gene are SGHRS and YFSETQ. The CDR3 length is 16 residues. CDR3 region: CASSLRSSAIGETQYL. CDR3 DNA sequence: TGCGCCAGCAGCTTGCGGTCTAGCGCGATAGGGGAGACACAGTACTTA.

This clonotype was detected a few times. V usage is TRBV28 and J usage is TRBJ2-5; TRBD1 matches 7 bases. Germline trimming cut 4 bases from V and 5 bases from J; bases unmatched to any gene: 13. The germline V gene encodes CDR1 MDHEN and CDR2 SYDVKM. This CDR3 has 16 residues. CDR3 loop: CASSSPQRGRGETQYF. The CDR3 DNA reads TGTGCCAGCAGTTCCCCCCAGAGGGGGCGCGGGGAGACCCAGTACTTC.

Concerning this clonotype: No conserved phenylalanine or tryptophan ends this CDR3, so it is likely a read error. This chain uses TRBV12-3 or TRBV12-4 with TRBJ1-5; D gene uncertain. The CDR3 has 13 amino acids. V lost 1 base, J lost 5 bases, and 6 bases lay in between. The CDR3 loop reads CASSLVGYQPQHI. In DNA, the CDR3 is TGTGCCAGCAGTTTAGTAGGATATCAGCCCCAGCATATT.

This clonotype has at least ten counts. The CDR3 is CASRGDRAGNQPQHF. The CDR3, as DNA: TGTGCCAGCAGAGGGGACAGGGCGGGCAATCAGCCCCAGCATTTT. The rearrangement joins TRBV6-1 to TRBJ1-5; 9 nucleotides agree with TRBD1. Trimming took 6 bases from V and 2 from J; bases not matched to a gene: 5. The CDR3 is 15 residues long. Germline loops: CDR1 MNHNS, CDR2 SASEGT.